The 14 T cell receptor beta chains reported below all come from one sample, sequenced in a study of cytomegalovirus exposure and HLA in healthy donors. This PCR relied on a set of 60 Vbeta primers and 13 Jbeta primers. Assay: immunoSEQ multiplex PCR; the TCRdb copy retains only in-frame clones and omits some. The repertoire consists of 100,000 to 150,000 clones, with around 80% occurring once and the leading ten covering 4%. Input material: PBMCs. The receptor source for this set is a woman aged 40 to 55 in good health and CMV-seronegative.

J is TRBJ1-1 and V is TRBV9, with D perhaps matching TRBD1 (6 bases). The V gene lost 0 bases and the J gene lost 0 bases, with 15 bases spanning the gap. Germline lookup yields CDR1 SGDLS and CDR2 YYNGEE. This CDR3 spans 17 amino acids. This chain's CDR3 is CASSVAGAGEMNTEAFF. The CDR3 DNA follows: TGTGCCAGCAGCGTAGCAGGTGCAGGGGAAATGAACACTGAAGCTTTCTTT.

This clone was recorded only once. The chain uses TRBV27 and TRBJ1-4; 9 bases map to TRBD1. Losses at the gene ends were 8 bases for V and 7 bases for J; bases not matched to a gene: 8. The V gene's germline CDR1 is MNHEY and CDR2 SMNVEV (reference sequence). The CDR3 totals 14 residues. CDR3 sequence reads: CASGYRGQSEKLFF. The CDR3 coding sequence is TGTGCCAGCGGTTACAGGGGGCAGAGTGAAAAACTGTTTTTT.

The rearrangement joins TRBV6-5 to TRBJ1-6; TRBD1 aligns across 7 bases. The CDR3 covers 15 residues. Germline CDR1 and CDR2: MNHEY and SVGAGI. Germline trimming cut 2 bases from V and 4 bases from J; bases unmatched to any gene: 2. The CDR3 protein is CASSYEGAYNSPLHF. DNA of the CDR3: TGTGCCAGCAGTTACGAGGGGGCGTATAATTCACCCCTCCACTTT.

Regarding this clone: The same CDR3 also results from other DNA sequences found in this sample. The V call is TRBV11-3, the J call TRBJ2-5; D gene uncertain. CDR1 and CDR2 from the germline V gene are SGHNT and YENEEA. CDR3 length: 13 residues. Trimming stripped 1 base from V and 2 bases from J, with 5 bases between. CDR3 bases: TGTGCCAGCAGCTTAGGACTGCAAGAGACCCAGTACTTC. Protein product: CASSLGLQETQYF.

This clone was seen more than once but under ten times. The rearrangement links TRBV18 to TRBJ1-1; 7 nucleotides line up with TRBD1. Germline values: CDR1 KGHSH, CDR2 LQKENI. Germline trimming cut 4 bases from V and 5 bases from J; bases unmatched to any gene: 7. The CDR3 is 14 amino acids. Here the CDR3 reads CASSQGQRRTEAFF. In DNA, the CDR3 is TGTGCCAGCTCACAGGGACAGAGAAGGACTGAAGCTTTCTTT.

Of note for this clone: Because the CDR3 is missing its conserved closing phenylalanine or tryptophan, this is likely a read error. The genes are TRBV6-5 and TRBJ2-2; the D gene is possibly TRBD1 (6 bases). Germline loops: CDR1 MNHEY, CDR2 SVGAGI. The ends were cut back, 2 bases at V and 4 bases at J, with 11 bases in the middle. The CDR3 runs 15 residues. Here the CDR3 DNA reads TGTGCCAGCAGTTACAGCACAGGGCGCACCGGGGAGCTGTTTCTT. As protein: CASSYSTGRTGELFL.

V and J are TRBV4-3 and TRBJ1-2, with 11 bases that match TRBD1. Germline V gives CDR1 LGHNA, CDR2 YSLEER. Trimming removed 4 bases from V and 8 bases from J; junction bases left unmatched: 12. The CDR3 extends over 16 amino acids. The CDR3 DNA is TGCGCCAGCAGCCCCGGACAGGGGGCGCTCGATGGCGGCTACACCTTC. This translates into CASSPGQGALDGGYTF.

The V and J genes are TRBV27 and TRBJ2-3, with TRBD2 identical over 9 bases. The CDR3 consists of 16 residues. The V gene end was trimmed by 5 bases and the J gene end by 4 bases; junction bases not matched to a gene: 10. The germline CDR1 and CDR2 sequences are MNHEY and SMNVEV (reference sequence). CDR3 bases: TGTGCCAGCAGTCCACAAGCGGGAGGAGGCGCAGATACGCAGTATTTT. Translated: CASSPQAGGGADTQYF.

The CDR3 spells CASSLTRDWETQYF. In nucleotides, the CDR3 is TGTGCCAGCAGCTTAACGAGGGATTGGGAGACCCAGTACTTC. The chain links TRBV7-2 to TRBJ2-5, with D possibly being TRBD2 (5 bases). Trimming removed 2 bases at V and 5 bases at J, with 12 bases between. Germline CDR1 and CDR2: SGHTA and FQGNSA. The CDR3 is made up of 14 amino acids.

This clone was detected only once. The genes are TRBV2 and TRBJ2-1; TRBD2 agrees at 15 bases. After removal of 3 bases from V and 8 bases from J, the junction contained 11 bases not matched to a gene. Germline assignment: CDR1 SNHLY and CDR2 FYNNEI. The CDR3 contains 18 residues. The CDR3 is CASSDTSGTSGGWYEQFF. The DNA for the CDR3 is TGTGCCAGCAGTGATACGAGTGGGACTAGCGGGGGGTGGTATGAGCAGTTCTTC.

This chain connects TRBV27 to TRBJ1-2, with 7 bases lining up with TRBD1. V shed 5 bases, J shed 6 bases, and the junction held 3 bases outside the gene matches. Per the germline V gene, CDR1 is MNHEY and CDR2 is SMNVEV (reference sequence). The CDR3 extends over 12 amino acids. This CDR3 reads CASSTTGNGYTF. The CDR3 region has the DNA TGTGCCAGCAGTACGACAGGGAATGGCTACACCTTC.

The CDR3 DNA follows: TGTGCCAGCAGTTCGACAGGGCCCTACGAGCAGTACTTC. Residues: CASSSTGPYEQYF. The rearrangement links TRBV6-5 to TRBJ2-7, with 7 bases that match TRBD1. V was clipped by 4 bases and J by 2 bases; unmatched bases: 2. The V gene's germline CDR1 is MNHEY and CDR2 SVGAGI. This CDR3 spans 13 amino acids.

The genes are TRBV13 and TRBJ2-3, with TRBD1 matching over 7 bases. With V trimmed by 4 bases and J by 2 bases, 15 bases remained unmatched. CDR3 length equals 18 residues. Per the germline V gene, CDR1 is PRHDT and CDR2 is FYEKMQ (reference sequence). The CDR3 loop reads CASSSNRQGKSLTDTQYF. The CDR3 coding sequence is TGTGCCAGCAGCTCGAACAGACAGGGTAAAAGTCTCACAGATACGCAGTATTTT.

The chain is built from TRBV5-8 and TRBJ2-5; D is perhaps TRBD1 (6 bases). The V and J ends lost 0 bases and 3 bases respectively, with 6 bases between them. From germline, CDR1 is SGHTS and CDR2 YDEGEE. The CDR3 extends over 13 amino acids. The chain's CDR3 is CASSLDREETQYF. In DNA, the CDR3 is TGTGCCAGCAGCTTGGACAGGGAAGAGACCCAGTACTTC.